This TCR beta chain was profiled in a study of identical twins (dated by TCRdb to the mid-2010s). Turning to the overall study: To test whether fetal clonotypes persist, this study deep-sequenced TCR alpha and beta repertoires from monozygotic twins, from unrelated adults of various ages, and from cord blood. Replicate twin experiments were performed at different times using different library preparation protocols to rule out contamination. What the work shows at the level of the full study, not this receptor alone: Out-of-frame TCR alpha sequences shared between twins showed an excess of low generation-probability sequences compared with coincidental sharing between unrelated individuals. In monozygotic twins, recombination models systematically underestimated out-of-frame TCR alpha sharing, but the models matched the sharing seen between unrelated individuals. Fewer insertions were carried by abundant cord blood beta clonotypes, a similar but weaker trend appeared in young adult naive repertoires, and no such trend appeared in memory repertoires. Zero-insertion analyses could be partly confounded by invariant T cells such as MAIT and iNKT, although diverse VJ usage argued against such confounding for most clonotypes. Conclusions relied on cross-sectional statistical analysis, since the same donors could not be followed over many years. Excess twin sharing in beta out-of-frame sequences was weaker because fewer shared sequences lowered the signal-to-noise ratio.

Only healthy Caucasian donors were included. Using Miltenyi CD45RO+ enrichment and human naive T-cell isolation kits, memory (CD45RO+) and naive T cells were isolated from PBMC. The method was 5' RACE. The sample was run on an Illumina HiSeq 2000. A universal primer binding site was introduced by template switching, and a unique molecular identifier was present in the final cDNA, enabling accurate counting of TCR cDNA molecules. Specific primers in the conserved constant-segment region were used to synthesize first-strand cDNA for the TCR alpha and beta chains. To control for contamination, every cDNA library was double barcoded, receiving both a SMART-Mk sample barcode and Illumina barcodes. TruSeq adapter sequences, together with Illumina sample barcodes, were added in two successive PCR steps. The Illumina HiSeq platform was used with custom primers to sequence TCR alpha and beta cDNA libraries. On the study's bioinformatics: Unique molecular identifiers were extracted from raw reads with MiGEC, and CDR3 positions were determined with MiXCR. For each individual, recombination models were inferred using an EM algorithm with the repgenHMM and IGoR tools. Shared clonotypes were analyzed with the tcR package in R, and sharing was normalized by the product of cloneset sizes. Out-of-frame nonproductive sequences were analyzed to study raw recombination free of thymic and clonal selection effects. The public reads were reanalyzed by TCRdb: fastp trimming at Q25, MiXCR alignment, in-frame beta chains only. Entries are consolidated by CDR3 protein sequence, retaining the most common genes and DNA. These V and J calls rely on TCRdb rather than the paper's analysis. In this sample the table shows approximately 240,000 distinct CDR3 sequences, over 13% of which occur a single time. 8.8% of the sample is in the top ten clones.

A word on this clonotype: Which antigen it targets is not known. Nothing much larger sits one base from this clone, and base qualities are not available.

CDR1 and CDR2 (ENHRY, SYGVKD) derive from the germline V gene. Spanning cysteine to phenylalanine, the CDR3 consists of 17 amino acids. Only CDR3 DNA is held: 51 bases, read in frame from base 1. For this chain, trimming is 6 bases at the V end and 3 bases at the J end, and the number of junction bases without a gene match is 12. The chain is assembled from TRBV10-3 and TRBJ1-5, and 9 junction bases match TRBD1. The sequenced sample consisted of memory (CD45RO+) T cells sorted from blood. The sample's cell subset or site label, decoded: CD45RO+ enriched T cells. The receptor's source is a woman aged 18-35 years in good health. CDR3 region: CAIRAGTGRVDNQPQHF. The DNA reads as follows: TGTGCCATCAGGGCCGGGACAGGGCGGGTAGACAATCAGCCCCAGCATTTT.